This record concerns one T cell receptor (beta chain) sequence. This clonotype has more than one count but fewer than ten. Its antigen is not yet known. Per-base qualities were not stored, and no clone one base away is much larger. The CDR3 runs 14 residues from the cysteine to the phenylalanine. Solely the CDR3 DNA is kept, with 42 bases framed from the first base. Between the V and J ends, shortened by 1 base and 4 bases respectively, the junction contains 9 bases. The germline V gene gives CDR1 as SGHAT and CDR2 as FQNNGV. The source of the sample is a study of T-cell memory formation after mild COVID-19 (dated by TCRdb to 2020 to 2023). General notes on the study: TCR sequence clusters from the two donors were largely donor specific. In a couple of donors, T-cell clones that expanded and contracted after mild COVID-19 were tracked by sequencing TCRalpha and TCRbeta repertoires over time. The cohort was made up of two young adult volunteers, one female and one male, who were previously healthy. What the work shows at the level of the full study, not this receptor alone: SARS-CoV-2 specificity of the second-wave clones peaking on day 37 was not confirmed. Contracting CD4+ clones turned up mainly in the CM and EM memory subsets, whereas EMRA was where CD8+ clones were enriched. Only a couple of mild cases were covered by the study, and larger cohorts that include severe cases with pre-infection samples were considered necessary. Balanced CD4/CD8 phenotypes were observed for clones contracting from day 15 to 85, whereas a bias towards CD4+ was observed for a second wave of clones expanding from day 15 to 37. The detection of some responding clones in pre-infection memory suggests that pre-existing cross-reactive memory T cells joined the SARS-CoV-2 response.

PBMCs were isolated by Ficoll-Paque density gradient centrifugation. Sequencer: Illumina NovaSeq 6000. TCRalpha and TCRbeta cDNA libraries were constructed by 5'RACE with constant-segment primers, with sample barcodes and unique molecular identifiers being introduced. Trizol reagent was used to extract RNA from every sample. Library amplification was performed in two PCR steps, and a second sample barcode and Illumina TruSeq adapters were introduced in the second step. Libraries were sequenced on an Illumina NovaSeq with 2 x 150 bp paired-end reads. The paper's processing steps were these. Reads were demultiplexed and collapsed into UMI-guided consensus sequences with migec v1.2.7. With mixcr v2.1.11, UMI consensuses were aligned to TRA and TRB V and J templates and assembled into clonotypes. A clonotype was counted as expanded or contracted only if both edgeR and NoisET called the change significant, with noise models trained on biological replicates. For edgeR calls, the thresholds were a false discovery rate-adjusted p below 0.01 and a log2 fold-change of 1. As an exploratory analysis of dynamics, max-normalized trajectories of the 1000 most abundant clonotypes were examined by PCA with hierarchical clustering. The CD4 or CD8 phenotype of responding clones was assigned using the separately sequenced CD4+ and CD8+ repertoires. Clones were called with MiXCR by TCRdb after fastp trimmed the public reads at Q25, and only in-frame beta chains were retained. Rows with one shared CDR3 protein collapse into an entry with the most common genes and DNA. The V and J calls shown here were made by TCRdb, not taken from the authors' results. This sample lists some 450,000 distinct CDR3 sequences; approximately 18% were detected once. The ten largest clonotypes hold about 22% of the sample.

Sequenced input: PBMCs or a T cell subset sorted from them (not recorded which). The chain is assembled from TRBV11-2 and TRBJ2-3; no D gene is confidently identified. The clonotype was recovered from a man aged 18-30 years who had mild COVID-19 (a few samples of this study predate the infection). The sample titles of this study are shuffled in the database, so cell type and time point are left out; the donor was told from shared clones. The DNA sequence is as follows: TGTGCCAGCAGCTTAGCGGCGCTCCCAGATACGCAGTATTTT. This translates into CASSLAALPDTQYF.